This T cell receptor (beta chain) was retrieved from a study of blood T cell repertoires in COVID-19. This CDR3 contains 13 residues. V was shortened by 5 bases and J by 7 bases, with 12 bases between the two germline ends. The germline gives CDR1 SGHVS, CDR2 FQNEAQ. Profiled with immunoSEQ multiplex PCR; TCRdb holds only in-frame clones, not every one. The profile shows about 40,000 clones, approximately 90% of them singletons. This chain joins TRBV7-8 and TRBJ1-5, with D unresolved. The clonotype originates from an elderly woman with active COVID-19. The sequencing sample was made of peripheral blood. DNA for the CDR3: TGTGCCAGCAGCGGCGGGCGCGAACAGCCCCAGCATTTT. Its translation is CASSGGREQPQHF.